This TCR beta chain was obtained from a study of breast tumors, draining lymph nodes, adjacent tissues. Samples came from axillary lymph nodes draining the breast cancer. TCRdb re-called the multiplex PCR reads through MiXCR, storing one row per CDR3 protein. The table records about 110,000 distinct CDR3 sequences, around 30% of them present only once. The germline V gene has CDR1 SEHNR and CDR2 FQNEAQ (reference sequence). V was shortened by 3 bases and J by 2 bases, with 9 bases between the two germline ends. The CDR3 contains 14 residues. This chain links TRBV7-9 with TRBJ2-3, with D perhaps given as TRBD1 or TRBD2 (5 bases each). The sample consisted of axillary lymph node tissue. This receptor was obtained from a female donor with breast cancer. Some clones in this sample may be carry-over from other donors' samples. The CDR3 region has the DNA TGTGCCAGCAGCTTGATGGGGGACACAGATACGCAGTATTTT. Translated, it gives CASSLMGDTDTQYF.